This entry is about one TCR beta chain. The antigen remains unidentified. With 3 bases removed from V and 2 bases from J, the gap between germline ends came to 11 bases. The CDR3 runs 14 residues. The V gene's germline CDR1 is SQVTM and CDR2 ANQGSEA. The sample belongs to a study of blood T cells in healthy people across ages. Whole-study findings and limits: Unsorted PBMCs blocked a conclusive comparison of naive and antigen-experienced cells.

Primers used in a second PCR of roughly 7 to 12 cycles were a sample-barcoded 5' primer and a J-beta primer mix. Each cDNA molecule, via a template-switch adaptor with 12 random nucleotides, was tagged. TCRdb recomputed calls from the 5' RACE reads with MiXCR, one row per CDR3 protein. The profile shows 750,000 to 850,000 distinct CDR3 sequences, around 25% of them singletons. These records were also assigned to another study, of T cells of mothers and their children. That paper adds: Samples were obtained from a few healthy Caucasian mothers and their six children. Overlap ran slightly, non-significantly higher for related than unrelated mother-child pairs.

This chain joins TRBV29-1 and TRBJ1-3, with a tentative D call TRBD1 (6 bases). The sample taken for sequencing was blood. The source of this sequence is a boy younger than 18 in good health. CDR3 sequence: CSVEYRGAGNTIYF. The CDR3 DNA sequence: TGCAGCGTTGAGTATAGGGGGGCTGGAAACACCATATATTTT.